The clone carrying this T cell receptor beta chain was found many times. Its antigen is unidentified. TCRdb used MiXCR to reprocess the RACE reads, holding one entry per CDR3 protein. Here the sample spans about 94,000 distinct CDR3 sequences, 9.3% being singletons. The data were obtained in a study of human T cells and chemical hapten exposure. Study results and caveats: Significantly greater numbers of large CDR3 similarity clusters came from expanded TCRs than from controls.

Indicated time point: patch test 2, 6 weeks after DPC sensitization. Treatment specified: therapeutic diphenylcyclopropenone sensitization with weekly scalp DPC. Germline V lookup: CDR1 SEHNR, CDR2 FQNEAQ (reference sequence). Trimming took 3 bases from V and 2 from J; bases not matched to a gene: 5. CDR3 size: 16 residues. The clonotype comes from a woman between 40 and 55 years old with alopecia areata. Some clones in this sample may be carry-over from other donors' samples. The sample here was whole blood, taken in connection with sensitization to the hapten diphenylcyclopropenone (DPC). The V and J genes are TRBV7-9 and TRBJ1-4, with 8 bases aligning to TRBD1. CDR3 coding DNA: TGTGCCAGCAGCTTCCAGGGGGCAGGGACTAATGAAAAACTGTTTTTT. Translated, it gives CASSFQGAGTNEKLFF.